Presented here are 12 T cell receptor beta chains from one specimen sequenced in a study of T cells after yellow fever vaccination. From the 5' RACE reads, TCRdb called clonotypes with MiXCR, one entry per CDR3 protein. The table includes about 99,000 distinct CDR3 sequences, 5.8% detected once. This sample comprised CD8+ T cells sorted from PBMCs, obtained 10 days after the yellow fever booster vaccination. Receptor source: a man younger than 35 who received the YFV17D yellow fever vaccine.

This clonotype was detected only a few times. The genes are TRBV27 and TRBJ1-2, with 7 bases fitting TRBD1. The CDR3 is 18 amino acids. J lost 4 bases, V lost 5 bases, and 19 bases had no gene match. CDR1 and CDR2 from the germline V gene are MNHEY and SMNVEV (reference sequence). The CDR3 nucleotides are TGTGCCAGCAGTCAGGATCGGGACAGCGGAATATTTAGCTATGGCTACACCTTC. It yields the protein CASSQDRDSGIFSYGYTF.

The chain uses TRBV20-1 and TRBJ1-5, with D uncertain. The CDR3 totals 16 residues. CDR1 DFQATT and CDR2 SNEGSKA come from the germline V gene (reference sequence). Trimming removed 0 bases at V and 0 bases at J, with 12 bases between. This CDR3 is CSARDLTHISNQPQHF. CDR3 nucleotide sequence: TGCAGTGCTAGAGATTTGACACATATTAGCAATCAGCCCCAGCATTTT.

The chain employs TRBV29-1 and TRBJ1-2; D ambiguous. The CDR3 runs to 13 residues. Germline V gene lookup returns CDR1 SQVTM and CDR2 ANQGSEA. The V end lost 3 bases, the J end lost 4 bases, and 12 bases lay between the germline ends. The CDR3 spells CSVDDTGGYGYTF. The DNA for the CDR3 is TGCAGCGTTGATGACACGGGCGGCTATGGCTACACCTTC.

This clonotype occurred a few times. The V and J genes are TRBV5-1 and TRBJ1-2; D unclear. CDR1 and CDR2 (germline): SGHRS, YFSETQ. Trimming pared 4 bases from V and 3 bases from J, leaving 13 bases between. CDR3 length: 14 residues. The CDR3 reads CASSRREEDYGYTF. The CDR3 DNA reads as TGCGCCAGCAGCAGGCGGGAGGAGGACTATGGCTACACCTTC.

V is TRBV19 and J is TRBJ2-7; a weak D match, TRBD2 (5 bases). Germline V gene lookup returns CDR1 LNHDA and CDR2 SQIVND (reference sequence). The CDR3 is 14 amino acids. V was cut by 8 bases and J by 7 bases, with 21 bases left in between. CDR3 protein: CASGGDTGVGEQYF. CDR3 DNA sequence: TGTGCCAGTGGCGGCGACACCGGGGTTGGGGAGCAGTACTTC.

The chain joins TRBV30 to TRBJ1-1, with no clear D. V was pared by 3 bases and J by 1 base, with 3 bases between. The germline CDR1 and CDR2 sequences are GTSNPN and SVGIG (reference sequence). CDR3 length: 11 amino acids. CDR3 DNA: TGTGCCTGGAGGGCGAACACTGAAGCTTTCTTT. This codes for CAWRANTEAFF. The full variable domain, with the rest looked up from reference TRBV30 and TRBJ1-1, is SQTIHQWPATLVQPVGSPLSLECTVEGTSNPNLYWYRQAAGRGLQLLFYSVGIGQISSEVPQNLSASRPQDRQFILSSKKLLLSDSGFYLCAWRANTEAFFGQGTRLTVV.

In this sample, this clonotype turned up a few times. The chain employs TRBV4-1 and TRBJ1-1, with 7 positions matching TRBD1. The germline V gene encodes CDR1 MGHRA and CDR2 YSYEKL. V dropped 1 base and J dropped 0; count of bases not matched to a gene: 8. The CDR3 has 17 amino acids. The CDR3 loop is CASSQGPGQELNTEAFF. CDR3 nucleotide sequence: TGCGCCAGCAGCCAAGGTCCAGGACAGGAGTTGAACACTGAAGCTTTCTTT.

The rearrangement links TRBV12-3 or TRBV12-4 to TRBJ2-3, with 12 nucleotides matching TRBD2. The CDR3 is 15 residues long. V dropped 5 bases and J dropped 4; count of bases not matched to a gene: 4. The CDR3, as DNA: TGTGCCAGCAGTCCTAGCGGGGGGGCCCCAGATACGCAGTATTTT. It encodes CASSPSGGAPDTQYF.

The genes are TRBV6-5 and TRBJ2-3, with TRBD2 matching over 12 bases. J lost 8 bases, V lost 3 bases, and 6 bases had no gene match. Per germline, CDR1 MNHEY and CDR2 SVGAGI. This CDR3 contains 15 residues. The chain's CDR3 is CASSYKLAGGSTQYF. The CDR3 DNA reads as TGTGCCAGCAGTTATAAGCTAGCGGGGGGGAGTACGCAGTATTTT.

This clonotype occurred many times. The chain couples TRBV5-1 to TRBJ2-2, with 7 bases identical to TRBD1. Germline trimming cut 4 bases from V and 6 bases from J; bases unmatched to any gene: 3. Germline CDR1 is SGHRS and CDR2 is YFSETQ. This CDR3 has 13 residues. CDR3 nucleotides: TGCGCCAGCAGCCGAACAGGGGCCGGGGAGCTGTTTTTT. It encodes CASSRTGAGELFF.

The rearrangement links TRBV2 to TRBJ2-5; TRBD1 might be the D (6 bases). The V end lost 2 bases, the J end lost 5 bases, and 21 bases lay between the germline ends. The CDR3 spans 17 residues. CDR1 is SNHLY, CDR2 FYNNEI, per germline. The chain's CDR3 is CASSESVFGQRGETQYF. The CDR3 nucleotides are TGTGCCAGCAGTGAATCGGTTTTCGGACAGCGAGGGGAGACCCAGTACTTC.

This clonotype was counted between two and nine times. As DNA, the CDR3 is TGCAGTGCTAGAGGAGGGACAGGAGCAAACTATGGCTACACCTTC. Encoded protein: CSARGGTGANYGYTF. The V gene is TRBV20-1, the J gene TRBJ1-2; the match to TRBD1 covers 8 bases. The V segment lost 1 base and the J segment 2 bases; nucleotides outside the gene matches: 6. CDR1 DFQATT and CDR2 SNEGSKA come from the germline V gene (reference sequence). The CDR3 loop spans 15 amino acids.